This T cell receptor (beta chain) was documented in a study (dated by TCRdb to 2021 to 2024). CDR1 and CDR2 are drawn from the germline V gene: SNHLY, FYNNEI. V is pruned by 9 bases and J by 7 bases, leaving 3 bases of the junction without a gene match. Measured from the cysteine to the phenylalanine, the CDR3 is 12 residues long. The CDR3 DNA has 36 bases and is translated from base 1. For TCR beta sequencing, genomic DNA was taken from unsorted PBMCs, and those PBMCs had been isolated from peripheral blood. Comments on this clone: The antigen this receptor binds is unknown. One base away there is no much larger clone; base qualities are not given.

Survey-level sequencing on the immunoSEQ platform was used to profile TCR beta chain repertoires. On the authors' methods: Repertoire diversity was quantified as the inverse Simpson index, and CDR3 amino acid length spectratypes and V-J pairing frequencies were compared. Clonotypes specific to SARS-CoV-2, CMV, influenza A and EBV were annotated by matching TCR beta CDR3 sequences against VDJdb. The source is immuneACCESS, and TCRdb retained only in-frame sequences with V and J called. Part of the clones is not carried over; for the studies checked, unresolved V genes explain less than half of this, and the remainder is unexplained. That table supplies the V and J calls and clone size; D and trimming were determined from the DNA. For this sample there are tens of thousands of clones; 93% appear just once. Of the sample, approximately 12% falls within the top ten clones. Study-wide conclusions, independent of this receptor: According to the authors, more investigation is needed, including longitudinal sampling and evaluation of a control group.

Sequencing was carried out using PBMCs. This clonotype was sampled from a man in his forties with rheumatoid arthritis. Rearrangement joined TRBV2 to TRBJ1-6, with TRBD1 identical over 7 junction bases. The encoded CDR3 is CASKGQNSPLHF. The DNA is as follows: TGTGCCAGTAAGGGACAGAATTCACCCCTCCACTTT.